Listed below are T cell receptor beta chains from one sample, sequenced in a study of T-cell reconstitution after alpha-beta-depleted transplantation in children. MiXCR, applied by TCRdb to the PCR reads, yields one record per CDR3 protein. The repertoire holds 450,000 to 550,000 distinct CDR3 sequences, 11% seen once, with less than 15% in the top ten. The material sequenced was PBMCs, mostly from graft donor cells, taken 180 days after TCRalphabeta/CD19-depleted stem cell transplant. These receptors all stem from a female patient between 2 and 10 years old who had a stem cell transplant for aplastic anemia, so the T cells may come from the graft donor. Both conserved end residues are part of each CDR3. A D gene is named only where the DNA matches it firmly. Clone size, where shown, is once, few, many, or a class for clones that have expanded.

>TRBV11-2|TRBD2|NA|TRBJ2-1
CASSLEWGLAGLNEQFF
TGTGCCAGCAGCTTAGAGTGGGGACTAGCTGGGTTAAATGAGCAGTTCTTC
>TRBV27|TRBD1|few|TRBJ2-1
CASSMISGTVYNEQFF
TGTGCCAGCAGTATGATATCCGGGACAGTCTACAATGAGCAGTTCTTC
>TRBV29-1|NA|few|TRBJ2-7
CSAGLKPYEQYF
TGCAGCGCCGGACTGAAGCCATACGAGCAGTACTTC
>TRBV20-1|NA|NA|TRBJ1-4
CSASRGDEGEKLFF
TGCAGTGCTAGCCGGGGGGATGAGGGTGAAAAACTGTTTTTT
>TRBV20-1|NA|many|TRBJ2-1
CSARPLLDSYNEQFF
TGCAGTGCGAGACCCTTACTAGACTCCTACAATGAGCAGTTCTTC
>TRBV29-1|TRBD1|NA|TRBJ1-2
CSAPRDRGFDYGYTF
TGCAGCGCCCCTCGGGACAGGGGCTTCGACTATGGCTACACCTTC
>TRBV4-1|TRBD2|NA|TRBJ2-3
CASSQGLAGGEDTQYF
TGCGCCAGCAGCCAAGGACTAGCGGGAGGTGAAGATACGCAGTATTTT
>TRBV10-3|NA|few|TRBJ2-1
CAIRSQGPTYNEQFF
TGTGCCATCAGATCACAGGGACCCACCTACAATGAGCAGTTCTTC
>TRBV28|TRBD2|few|TRBJ2-7
CASSLRRRGGEQYF
TGTGCCAGCAGTTTGCGGAGACGGGGGGGCGAGCAGTACTTC
>TRBV19|TRBD2|NA|TRBJ2-1
CASSFTSGRAHEQFF
TGTGCCAGTAGCTTTACTAGCGGGAGGGCCCATGAGCAGTTCTTC
>TRBV11-3|TRBD1|few|TRBJ2-4
CASSFTLLGQGLNIQYF
TGTGCCAGCAGCTTCACCCTTCTGGGACAGGGGCTAAACATTCAGTACTTC
>TRBV7-8|TRBD2|few|TRBJ2-2
CASSLFSGRVTGELFF
TGTGCCAGCAGCTTATTTAGCGGGAGGGTCACCGGGGAGCTGTTTTTT
>TRBV5-5|NA|NA|TRBJ2-1
CASSLRATGTLNEQFF
TGTGCCAGCAGCTTGAGGGCTACCGGGACTCTCAATGAGCAGTTCTTC
>TRBV27|TRBD2|many|TRBJ2-3
CASRFGREDTQYF
TGTGCCAGCAGGTTCGGGAGGGAAGATACGCAGTATTTT
>TRBV29-1|TRBD1|few|TRBJ2-2
CSVSRGRQTGELFF
TGCAGCGTCTCCAGGGGGCGTCAGACCGGGGAGCTGTTTTTT
>TRBV6-5|NA|NA|TRBJ2-6
CASSYTMFGANVLTF
TGTGCCAGCAGTTACACAATGTTCGGGGCCAACGTCCTGACTTTC
>TRBV7-8|NA|few|TRBJ2-7
CASRGRDGAPYEQYF
TGTGCCAGCAGAGGCCGGGACGGCGCCCCCTACGAGCAGTACTTC
>TRBV5-1|TRBD1|NA|TRBJ2-3
CASSFFGQGKRLSTDTQYF
TGCGCCAGCAGCTTTTTCGGACAGGGAAAGAGGCTTAGCACAGATACGCAGTATTTT
>TRBV12-3/TRBV12-4|NA|few|TRBJ2-5
CASSSGAYQETQYF
TGTGCCAGCAGTTCTGGGGCCTACCAAGAGACCCAGTACTTC
>TRBV4-3|NA|NA|TRBJ1-3
CASSQEPAISGNTIYF
TGCGCCAGCAGCCAAGAGCCAGCCATCTCTGGAAACACCATATATTTT
>TRBV20-1|TRBD2|few|TRBJ2-5
CSAIAGGETQYF
TGCAGTGCTATAGCGGGAGGGGAGACCCAGTACTTC
>TRBV6-2/TRBV6-3|NA|few|TRBJ2-7
CASSYLRTTSYEQYF
TGTGCCAGCAGTTACCTCCGGACTACCTCCTACGAGCAGTACTTC
>TRBV29-1|NA|few|TRBJ1-2
CSVEPHLLHNYGYTF
TGCAGCGTTGAGCCCCACCTGCTACATAACTATGGCTACACCTTC
>TRBV20-1|NA|NA|TRBJ2-5
CSASTRETQYF
TGCAGTGCTAGTACCCGGGAGACCCAGTACTTC
>TRBV10-3|NA|NA|TRBJ1-6
CAISESTDSPLHF
TGTGCCATCAGTGAGTCAACAGATTCACCCCTCCACTTT
>TRBV6-5|NA|few|TRBJ1-2
CASSYRKGGTGRSYGYTF
TGTGCCAGCAGTTATCGGAAAGGGGGGACGGGCCGGTCCTATGGCTACACCTTC
>TRBV5-1|NA|few|TRBJ2-1
CASSLTRAEGQFF
TGCGCCAGCAGCCTGACTAGGGCCGAGGGGCAGTTCTTC
>TRBV7-3|NA|few|TRBJ2-1
CASSPHGSSYNEQFF
TGTGCCAGCAGCCCACATGGAAGTTCCTACAATGAGCAGTTCTTC
>TRBV7-8|NA|many|TRBJ1-2
CASSLESGYTF
TGTGCCAGCAGCTTAGAGAGCGGCTACACCTTC
>TRBV4-3|TRBD2|many|TRBJ2-3
CASSPARLWREPNGDTQYF
TGCGCCAGCAGCCCCGCTCGGTTGTGGCGGGAGCCAAATGGAGATACGCAGTATTTT
>TRBV27|NA|NA|TRBJ1-1
CASSYQQGRINTEAFF
TGTGCCAGTAGCTATCAGCAGGGCCGGATTAACACTGAAGCTTTCTTT
>TRBV10-3|NA|few|TRBJ2-5
CAISVSSETQYF
TGTGCCATCAGTGTTTCGTCAGAGACCCAGTACTTC
>TRBV29-1|NA|few|TRBJ2-5
CSVGPFRTQYF
TGCAGCGTTGGACCGTTTCGGACCCAGTACTTC
>TRBV29-1|NA|once|TRBJ2-5
CSVEGTLRSQETQYF
TGCAGCGTTGAGGGGACCCTCCGTTCCCAAGAGACCCAGTACTTC
>TRBV7-6|TRBD1|NA|TRBJ2-2
CASSQRTGALFTGELFF
TGTGCCAGCAGCCAACGGACAGGTGCCCTTTTTACCGGGGAGCTGTTTTTT
>TRBV7-2|NA|NA|TRBJ2-2
CASSKGRWTGELFF
TGTGCCAGCAGCAAAGGCCGCTGGACCGGGGAGCTGTTTTTT
>TRBV7-9|NA|few|TRBJ2-1
CASSLARKGRANEQFF
TGTGCCAGCAGCTTAGCCCGGAAGGGCAGGGCCAATGAGCAGTTCTTC
>TRBV11-1|TRBD1|NA|TRBJ2-2
CASSFRPGQGTNTGELFF
TGTGCCAGCAGCTTCCGACCGGGACAGGGGACGAACACCGGGGAGCTGTTTTTT
>TRBV3-1|NA|few|TRBJ2-1
CASSQDWQGYNEQFF
TGTGCCAGCAGCCAAGACTGGCAGGGCTACAATGAGCAGTTCTTC
>TRBV6-5|NA|few|TRBJ1-3
CASSYSFSNPAGNTIYF
TGTGCCAGCAGTTACTCGTTTTCGAACCCGGCTGGAAACACCATATATTTT
>TRBV5-5|NA|NA|TRBJ2-2
CASSTGPTGELFF
TGTGCCAGCAGCACCGGCCCCACCGGGGAGCTGTTTTTT
>TRBV5-1|TRBD1|few|TRBJ2-5
CASSFTGTGGETQYF
TGCGCCAGCAGCTTCACCGGGACAGGGGGCGAGACCCAGTACTTC
>TRBV12-3/TRBV12-4|NA|NA|TRBJ1-5
CASSRTPYQPQHF
TGTGCCAGCAGCCGTACCCCATATCAGCCCCAGCATTTT
>TRBV29-1|NA|NA|TRBJ2-1
CSVEEIWDVYNEQFF
TGCAGCGTTGAAGAGATTTGGGATGTCTACAATGAGCAGTTCTTC
>TRBV10-3|NA|few|TRBJ2-6
CAISEVGGFNTRAGANVLTF
TGTGCCATCAGTGAAGTCGGAGGGTTCAATACTCGGGCTGGGGCCAACGTCCTGACTTTC
>TRBV11-2|NA|NA|TRBJ2-1
CASSRLRGAIPREQFF
TGTGCCAGCAGCCGGCTGAGGGGCGCGATACCCAGAGAGCAGTTCTTC
>TRBV28|TRBD2|few|TRBJ2-1
CASTTGTRYEQFF
TGTGCCAGCACTACCGGGACTAGGTATGAGCAGTTCTTC
>TRBV29-1|NA|many|TRBJ1-1
CSVYMNTEAFF
TGCAGCGTTTATATGAACACTGAAGCTTTCTTT
>TRBV7-2|NA|NA|TRBJ2-3
CANSSLLGGSTDTQYF
TGTGCCAACAGCTCCCTATTAGGCGGGAGCACAGATACGCAGTATTTT
>TRBV5-6|TRBD1|many|TRBJ1-5
CASSLGGQGSNQPQHF
TGTGCCAGCAGCTTGGGGGGACAGGGGAGCAATCAGCCCCAGCATTTT
>TRBV5-1|TRBD1|many|TRBJ1-1
CASSWDRNTEAFF
TGCGCCAGCAGCTGGGACAGGAACACTGAAGCTTTCTTT
>TRBV13|NA|NA|TRBJ2-7
CASSPGRQTYEQYF
TGTGCCAGCAGCCCAGGGAGACAGACCTACGAGCAGTACTTC
>TRBV6-2/TRBV6-3|NA|few|TRBJ1-5
CASSYGGPHQPQHF
TGTGCCAGCAGTTACGGCGGGCCCCATCAGCCCCAGCATTTT
>TRBV10-3|TRBD1|few|TRBJ1-2
CAMGTGGLYGYTF
TGTGCCATGGGGACAGGGGGATTGTATGGCTACACCTTC
>TRBV12-3/TRBV12-4|NA|NA|TRBJ1-6
CASSPRGQRRNSPLHF
TGTGCCAGCAGCCCAAGAGGACAGCGTAGGAATTCACCCCTCCACTTT
>TRBV7-2|NA|many|TRBJ2-3
CASSLPWVAADTQYF
TGTGCCAGCAGCCTCCCGTGGGTAGCGGCAGATACGCAGTATTTT
>TRBV28|NA|NA|TRBJ2-1
CASSFPGQQSSYNEQFF
TGTGCCAGCAGTTTCCCTGGACAGCAAAGCTCCTACAATGAGCAGTTCTTC
>TRBV7-9|TRBD2|few|TRBJ2-5
CASSRASGRTDKETQYF
TGTGCCAGCAGTCGGGCTAGCGGGAGGACGGATAAAGAGACCCAGTACTTC
>TRBV15|NA|NA|TRBJ2-7
CATSETDKSSYEQYF
TGTGCCACCAGCGAAACCGACAAGAGCTCCTACGAGCAGTACTTC